This T cell receptor beta chain was retrieved from a study of T cell changes during pregnancy in multiple sclerosis. Some clones are missing from TCRdb's copy, which holds only in-frame ones; the method was immunoSEQ multiplex PCR. The sample has 25,000 or so clones; approximately 90% are singletons. The CDR3 is made up of 15 amino acids. CDR1 SNHLY and CDR2 FYNNEI come from the germline V gene. Trimming left V 5 bases short and J 3 bases short, with 16 bases between. The sample here was CD8+ T cells from peripheral blood mononuclear cells, taken before pregnancy. The V and J genes are TRBV2 and TRBJ1-1; unclear D gene. This receptor was taken from a female donor with multiple sclerosis, enrolled in a pregnancy study. DNA of the CDR3: TGTGCCAGCAGTCGGTGGGCCTATTGGGACACTGAAGCTTTCTTT. Its translation: CASSRWAYWDTEAFF.